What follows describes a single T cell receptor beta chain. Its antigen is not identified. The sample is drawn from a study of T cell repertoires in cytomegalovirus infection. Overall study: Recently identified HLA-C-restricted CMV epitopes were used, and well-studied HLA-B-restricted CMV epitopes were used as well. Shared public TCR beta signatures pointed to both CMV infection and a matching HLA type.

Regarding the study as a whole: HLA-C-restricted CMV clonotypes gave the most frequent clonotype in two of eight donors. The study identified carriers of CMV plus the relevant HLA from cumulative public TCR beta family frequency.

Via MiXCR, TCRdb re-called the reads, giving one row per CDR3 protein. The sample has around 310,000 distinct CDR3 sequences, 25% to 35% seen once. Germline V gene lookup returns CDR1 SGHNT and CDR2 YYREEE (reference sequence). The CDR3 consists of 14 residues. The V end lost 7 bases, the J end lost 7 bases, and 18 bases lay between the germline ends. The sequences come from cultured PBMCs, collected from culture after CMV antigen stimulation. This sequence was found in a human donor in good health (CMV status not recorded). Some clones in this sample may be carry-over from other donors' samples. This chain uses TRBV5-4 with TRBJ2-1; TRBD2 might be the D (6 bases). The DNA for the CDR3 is TGTGCCAGCTACCGGAGGGCTAGCAAGAATGAGCAGTTCTTC. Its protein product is CASYRRASKNEQFF.